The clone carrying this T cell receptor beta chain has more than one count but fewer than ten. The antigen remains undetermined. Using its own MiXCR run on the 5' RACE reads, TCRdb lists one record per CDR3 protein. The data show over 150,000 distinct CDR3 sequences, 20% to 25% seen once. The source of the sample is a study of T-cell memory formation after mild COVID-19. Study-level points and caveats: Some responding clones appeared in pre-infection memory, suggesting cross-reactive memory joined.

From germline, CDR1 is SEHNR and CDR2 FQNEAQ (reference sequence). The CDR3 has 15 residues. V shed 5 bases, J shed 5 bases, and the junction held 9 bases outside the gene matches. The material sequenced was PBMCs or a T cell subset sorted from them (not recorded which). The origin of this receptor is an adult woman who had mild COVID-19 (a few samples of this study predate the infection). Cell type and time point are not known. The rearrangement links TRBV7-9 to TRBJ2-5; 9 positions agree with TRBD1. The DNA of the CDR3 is TGTGCCAGCAGCGATATACAGGGGGCCGACGAGACCCAGTACTTC. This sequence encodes CASSDIQGADETQYF.